This entry describes one T cell receptor beta chain. These data belong to a study of cytomegalovirus exposure and HLA in healthy donors. The CDR3 loop spans 16 amino acids. V was shortened by 0 bases and J by 1 base, with 10 bases between the two germline ends. The germline V gene has CDR1 KGHSH and CDR2 LQKENI. Data came from immunoSEQ multiplex PCR; TCRdb stores just in-frame clones and leaves some out. The sample lists 150,000 to 180,000 clones; 86% were seen once. This sequence originates from a human donor in good health. The source material was PBMCs. The chain couples TRBV18 to TRBJ1-5; no clear D. The CDR3 DNA follows: TGTGCCAGCTCACCACCCGCCGTTCGGAGCAATCAGCCCCAGCATTTT. This translates into CASSPPAVRSNQPQHF. Looking up the rest from reference TRBV18 and TRBJ1-5 gives the full variable domain: NAGVMQNPRHLVRRRGQEARLRCSPMKGHSHVYWYRQLPEEGLKFMVYLQKENIIDESGMPKERFSAEFPKEGPSILRIQQVVRGDSAAYFCASSPPAVRSNQPQHFGDGTRLSIL.